Each of the 13 T cell receptor beta chains below was sequenced from the same sample in a study of shared clonotypes between healthy human individuals. The repertoire was sequenced with immunoSEQ multiplex PCR; TCRdb's copy has only in-frame clones and lacks some. This sample carries some 500,000 clones, around 79% of them seen once, and the ten largest clones take more than 10%. The sample comprised PBMCs. Every receptor here comes from a woman aged 35 to 49 in good health. Some clones in this sample may be carry-over from other donors' samples.

The chain has TRBV28 and TRBJ1-4; D is unclear. This CDR3 is built from 15 residues. V was cut by 7 bases and J by 4 bases, with 16 bases left in between. Germline-derived CDR1 and CDR2 are MDHEN and SYDVKM. CDR3 residues: CASTIRRDLNEKLFF. CDR3 sequence (DNA): TGTGCCAGCACCATACGCCGGGATCTTAATGAAAAACTGTTTTTT.

V usage is TRBV5-1 and J usage is TRBJ2-7, with D possibly matching TRBD1 (6 bases). This CDR3 has 13 amino acids. Trimming stripped 0 bases from V and 6 bases from J, with 10 bases between. Germline CDR1 reads SGHRS; CDR2 reads YFSETQ. CDR3 amino acids: CASSLEGVLEQYF. The CDR3 DNA sequence: TGCGCCAGCAGCTTGGAGGGGGTCCTCGAGCAGTACTTC.

The rearrangement joins TRBV10-2 to TRBJ2-3, with D possibly being TRBD2 (5 bases). The ends were cut back, 4 bases at V and 5 bases at J, with 7 bases in the middle. This CDR3 comprises 12 residues. Germline CDR1 is WSHSY and CDR2 is SAAADI. This CDR3 is CASSVGGDTQYF. The DNA for the CDR3 is TGCGCCAGCAGTGTAGGAGGAGATACGCAGTATTTT.

This sequence joins TRBV28 and TRBJ2-1; D might be TRBD1 or TRBD2, each matching 6 bases. The V end lost 6 bases, the J end lost 7 bases, and 25 bases lay between the germline ends. The CDR3 totals 17 residues. The germline V gene encodes CDR1 MDHEN and CDR2 SYDVKM. CDR3 coding DNA: TGTGCCAGCAGACCTATTACGGGCCTAGCGAGGGGGAATGAGCAGTTCTTC. It codes for CASRPITGLARGNEQFF.

The V gene is TRBV7-2, the J gene TRBJ1-3, with D uncertain. V was pared by 5 bases and J by 0 bases, with 11 bases between. The germline CDR1 and CDR2 sequences are SGHTA and FQGNSA. The CDR3 runs 15 residues. The CDR3: CASSPGRISGNTIYF. The CDR3 bases are TGTGCCAGCAGCCCAGGACGGATCTCTGGAAACACCATATATTTT.

This chain links TRBV14 with TRBJ2-1; D could derive from TRBD1 or TRBD2 (5 bases each). Germline V gene data show CDR1 as SGHDN and CDR2 as FVKESK. This CDR3 has 17 residues. Trimming removed 1 base from V and 0 bases from J, with 13 bases in between. Here the CDR3 reads CASSQGQGAFSYNEQFF. The CDR3 nucleotides read TGTGCCAGCAGCCAAGGGCAGGGAGCGTTCTCCTACAATGAGCAGTTCTTC.

J is TRBJ2-5 and V is TRBV28; the D gene is possibly TRBD1 (5 bases). There are 12 residues in the CDR3. V lost 7 bases to trimming and J lost 5 bases, with 11 bases between them. Germline CDR1 and CDR2: MDHEN and SYDVKM. The CDR3 region is CASTGNGETQYF. CDR3 sequence (DNA): TGTGCCAGCACAGGGAACGGGGAGACCCAGTACTTC.

This chain links TRBV19 with TRBJ2-4; D might be TRBD2 (5 bases). Trimming cost V 3 bases and J 7 bases, with 16 bases left between them. Germline V gives CDR1 LNHDA, CDR2 SQIVND (reference sequence). The CDR3 spans 15 residues. The CDR3 DNA reads TGTGCCAGTAGTATTTATCGGGGTGCGAGGAACATTCAGTACTTC. As protein: CASSIYRGARNIQYF.

The chain recombines TRBV5-1 with TRBJ2-1, with a possible D match to TRBD2 (5 bases). This CDR3 is built from 14 residues. With 4 bases removed from V and 7 bases from J, the gap between germline ends came to 15 bases. CDR1 is SGHRS and CDR2 is YFSETQ in the germline V gene. This CDR3 is CASSRMISGNEQFF. The CDR3 nucleotides read TGCGCCAGCAGCCGTATGATTTCGGGAAATGAGCAGTTCTTC.

The rearrangement joins TRBV29-1 to TRBJ2-3; D is possibly TRBD2 (5 bases). CDR1 is SQVTM and CDR2 is ANQGSEA in the germline V gene. The V end was cut by 6 bases, the J end by 8 bases, with 15 bases between. The CDR3 has 12 amino acids. CDR3 DNA: TGCAGCGTGCCTACTAGTTTGGCTACGCAGTATTTT. It encodes CSVPTSLATQYF.

The rearrangement links TRBV29-1 to TRBJ1-1, with D possibly TRBD1 on 6 matching bases. The CDR3 is 12 amino acids. The ends were cut back, 6 bases at V and 4 bases at J, with 12 bases in the middle. The germline gives CDR1 SQVTM, CDR2 ANQGSEA. This CDR3 is CSVTGLGTEAFF. In nucleotides, the CDR3 is TGCAGCGTCACAGGGTTGGGCACTGAAGCTTTCTTT.

The chain carries TRBV6-5 and TRBJ1-2, with D hard to call. V was pared by 2 bases and J by 8 bases, with 9 bases between. The CDR3 consists of 12 residues. CDR1 is MNHEY, CDR2 SVGAGI, per germline. The CDR3 loop is CASSYGGRGYTF. CDR3 sequence (DNA): TGTGCCAGCAGTTACGGAGGGAGGGGCTACACCTTC.

The rearrangement uses TRBV5-4 and TRBJ2-5, with a tentative D call TRBD1 (6 bases). The CDR3 totals 15 residues. CDR1 is SGHNT, CDR2 YYREEE, per germline (reference sequence). The V and J ends lost 2 bases and 2 bases respectively, with 13 bases between them. The DNA of the CDR3 is TGTGCCAGCAGCTTACCGGGACACGTGCAAGAGACCCAGTACTTC. It codes for CASSLPGHVQETQYF.